The T cell receptor beta chain described here comes from a study of T cell responses to AZD1222 COVID-19 vaccine. Assay: immunoSEQ multiplex PCR; the TCRdb copy retains only in-frame clones and omits some. This table holds 150,000 to 180,000 clones, about 90% found once. For this clone: No antigen is known for it.

Both about-4-week and about-12-week second-dose recipients were combined. Broader study findings: The donors showed a predominance of white British ancestry and of females, with possible underestimation of clonal diversity. An increase in Spike-specific TCR breadth and depth was observed after two AZD1222 doses. Unmutated regions of variants are reportedly targeted by nearly half of spike-specific TCRs.

CDR3 length: 11 residues. V lost 8 bases to trimming and J lost 3 bases, with 5 bases between them. The germline V gene has CDR1 SGHDN and CDR2 FVKESK. The sample was peripheral blood, taken 28 days after the second AZD1222 dose. This clonotype was sampled from an adult who received the AZD1222 COVID-19 vaccine. This chain connects TRBV14 to TRBJ1-3; D not certain. CDR3 in amino acids: CASGIGNTIYF. The DNA for the CDR3 is TGTGCCAGCGGAATTGGAAACACCATATATTTT.